This TCR beta chain is from a study of cytomegalovirus exposure and HLA in healthy donors. Background on the study: In a previous analysis, 110 million or so unique TCR beta sequences were found from some 180 million T cells. Points from the study as a whole: CMV antigen specificity of a few CMV-associated chains was confirmed in vitro. In a later analysis, the majority of CMV-associated beta chains seemingly showed HLA restriction. Several of the most significant clusters appeared linked to common viral pathogens, based on a later analysis.

60 Vbeta and 13 Jbeta primers were used in PCR. Sequencing was performed with immunoSEQ multiplex PCR; in TCRdb, only in-frame clones are kept and a portion is missing. The table records tens of thousands of clones, approximately 78% of them present only once. About this clone: What it binds is unknown.

Trimming removed 4 bases from V and 3 bases from J, with 17 bases in between. CDR3 size: 16 residues. Germline CDR1 SGHDT, CDR2 YYEEEE. The receptor was derived from a female donor in good health and CMV-seronegative. Sequencing was done on a sample of PBMCs. The gene calls are TRBV5-6 and TRBJ1-5, with a tentative D call TRBD1 (6 bases). Here the CDR3 DNA reads TGTGCCAGCAGCCCGGGGGGCGTTGTGAACAATCAGCCCCAGCATTTT. This codes for CASSPGGVVNNQPQHF. Complete variable domain (other parts from reference TRBV5-6 and TRBJ1-5): DAGVTQSPTHLIKTRGQQVTLRCSPKSGHDTVSWYQQALGQGPQFIFQYYEEEERQRGNFPDRFSGHQFPNYSSELNVNALLLGDSALYLCASSPGGVVNNQPQHFGDGTRLSIL.